This TCR beta chain was sequenced for a study of glioma-infiltrating T cells after dendritic cell vaccination. Study as a whole: Autologous tumor lysate-pulsed dendritic cell vaccination was given between 2003 and 2012. Autologous tumor lysate was loaded overnight onto monocyte-derived dendritic cells grown seven days with IL-4 and GM-CSF.

As concerns this clone: Its antigen is unidentified.

Findings and limits, study-wide: TCR clonality showed no direct relationship with survival.

The primer mix had 60 V beta and 13 J beta primers. The assay was immunoSEQ multiplex PCR, and TCRdb's table has in-frame clones only and misses some. The sample holds around 60,000 clones; over 65% are singletons and the top ten take about 8.1%. After removal of 5 bases from V and 2 bases from J, the junction contained 9 bases not matched to a gene. Germline lookup yields CDR1 SGHTA and CDR2 FQGNSA. CDR3 size: 15 residues. As to time point: after dendritic cell vaccination, including at tumor progression/relapse. The material sequenced was blood, taken after dendritic cell vaccination. This clonotype was sampled from a human donor with glioblastoma. V usage is TRBV7-2 and J usage is TRBJ2-7; 7 bases are shared with TRBD1. CDR3 sequence reads: CASSLDPGQPYEQYF. The CDR3 DNA is TGTGCCAGCAGCCTAGATCCGGGACAGCCCTACGAGCAGTACTTC.